The 6 T cell receptor beta chains given below trace back to one sample, sequenced in a study of CD8+ T cells in alopecia areata. RNA extraction and reverse transcription yielded cDNA as sequencing template. TCRdb keeps only in-frame clones here, not all; method: immunoSEQ multiplex PCR. The repertoire holds more than 100,000 clones, with more than 40% as singletons. Treatment specified: oral pan-JAK inhibitor, 5-10 mg twice daily. The specimen was CD4+ T cells sorted from blood, collected at week 4, from a patient treated with tofacitinib. The receptors derive from a human donor with alopecia areata.

This clone was seen a few times. The J gene is TRBJ1-1, the V gene TRBV7-9; unclear D gene. V was clipped by 8 bases and J by 1 base, with 8 bases between them. Germline assignment: CDR1 SEHNR and CDR2 FQNEAQ (reference sequence). This CDR3 contains 12 residues. The CDR3 DNA is TGTGCCAGCGGGCCCACGAACACTGAAGCTTTCTTT. This translates into CASGPTNTEAFF.

The V gene is TRBV30, the J gene TRBJ1-1; D is undetermined. The CDR3 length is 11 residues. Between the trimmed V and J ends, which lost 5 bases and 4 bases, there was a span of 8 bases. Germline CDR1 and CDR2: GTSNPN and SVGIG (reference sequence). CDR3 region: CAWARGTEAFF. The CDR3 bases are TGTGCCTGGGCTCGGGGCACTGAAGCTTTCTTT.

The chain uses TRBV2 and TRBJ1-2; D gene ambiguous. The V end lost 3 bases, the J end lost 0 bases, and 17 bases lay between the germline ends. Germline CDR1 and CDR2: SNHLY and FYNNEI. The CDR3 is made up of 17 amino acids. CDR3 sequence (DNA): TGTGCCAGCAGTGACGGTCGGAGAGCGGATTCTAACTATGGCTACACCTTC. Translation: CASSDGRRADSNYGYTF.

The rearrangement joins TRBV7-9 to TRBJ1-5; 8 bases align to TRBD1. The J segment lost 4 bases and the V segment lost 4 bases, leaving 3 bases of the junction unmatched. This CDR3 is 14 amino acids long. Germline CDR1 and CDR2: SEHNR and FQNEAQ (reference sequence). The CDR3 DNA sequence: TGTGCCAGCAGCTCGACAGGGGATAATCAGCCCCAGCATTTT. Its translation: CASSSTGDNQPQHF.

The chain carries TRBV30 and TRBJ2-3; perhaps TRBD1 as D (5 bases). The CDR3 has 12 amino acids. V dropped 8 bases and J dropped 5 bases, with 14 bases sitting between them. Germline V CDR1 and CDR2: GTSNPN, SVGIG (reference sequence). The chain's CDR3 is CAGASRVDTQYF. The CDR3 DNA is TGTGCCGGGGCGAGTCGGGTAGATACGCAGTATTTT.

The chain carries TRBV27 and TRBJ1-2; D is uncertain. The CDR3 runs 12 residues. Trimming pared 0 bases from V and 6 bases from J, leaving 5 bases between. Germline CDR1 MNHEY, CDR2 SMNVEV (reference sequence). Written as DNA, the CDR3 is TGTGCCAGCAGTTTATCAGGGAATGGCTACACCTTC. Its protein product is CASSLSGNGYTF.